One sample yielded the 12 T cell receptor beta chains listed below, sequenced in a study of blood T cell repertoires in COVID-19. Some clones are missing from TCRdb's copy, which holds only in-frame ones; the method was immunoSEQ multiplex PCR. The data contain tens of thousands of clones, 87% of them singletons. The sample comprised peripheral blood. The receptor set was obtained from a man aged 35-49 years with COVID-19, enrolled during active disease.

This sequence joins TRBV7-2 and TRBJ1-6, with D hard to call. The CDR3 runs 12 residues. Deletions cut 11 bases from V and 7 bases from J, with 12 bases between. The germline V gene encodes CDR1 SGHTA and CDR2 FQGNSA. CDR3 in DNA: TGTGCCCTTGCGGGCAGAAATTCACCCCTCCACTTT. Protein product: CALAGRNSPLHF.

The rearrangement uses TRBV4-1 and TRBJ2-3; D not certain. Trimming removed 4 bases at V and 6 bases at J, with 11 bases between. The CDR3 spans 13 residues. The V gene's germline CDR1 is MGHRA and CDR2 YSYEKL. DNA for the CDR3: TGCGCCAGCAGCCTCTCCCTTCGGGATACGCAGTATTTT. It encodes CASSLSLRDTQYF.

The chain carries TRBV6-5 and TRBJ2-5, with D perhaps TRBD1 (6 bases). Trimming removed 6 bases at V and 5 bases at J, with 19 bases between. The CDR3 consists of 15 residues. Germline CDR1 reads MNHEY; CDR2 reads SVGAGI. CDR3 loop: CASSTAGTTPETQYF. Here the CDR3 DNA reads TGTGCCAGCAGCACAGCCGGGACAACGCCGGAGACCCAGTACTTC.

This clone appeared a single time. The chain carries TRBV5-1 and TRBJ2-1; a weak D match, TRBD2 (6 bases). The V gene's germline CDR1 is SGHRS and CDR2 YFSETQ. V was clipped by 2 bases and J by 0 bases, with 15 bases between them. The CDR3 runs 17 residues. The CDR3 sequence: CASSFGLLLGSYNEQFF. The CDR3 DNA is TGCGCCAGCAGCTTTGGACTACTCTTAGGCTCCTACAATGAGCAGTTCTTC.

This chain uses TRBV15 with TRBJ2-4, with 7 bases matching TRBD1. V was clipped by 3 bases and J by 0 bases; unmatched bases: 5. This CDR3 contains 16 residues. The germline V gene has CDR1 LNHNV and CDR2 YYDKDF (reference sequence). DNA of the CDR3: TGTGCCACCAGCAGGAACAGGGGATTAGCCAAAAACATTCAGTACTTC. Translating it yields CATSRNRGLAKNIQYF.

This clone was counted a few times. The chain couples TRBV6-1 to TRBJ1-4; a weak D match, TRBD1 (6 bases). Trimming pared 3 bases from V and 5 bases from J, leaving 10 bases between. Per the germline V gene, CDR1 is MNHNS and CDR2 is SASEGT. The CDR3 covers 14 residues. The CDR3 protein is CASSETGKNEKLFF. The CDR3 coding sequence is TGTGCCAGCAGTGAGACAGGAAAAAATGAAAAACTGTTTTTT.

CDR3 region: CASSRGEDTQYF. In nucleotides, the CDR3 is TGTGCCAGCAGCCGGGGGGAGGATACGCAGTATTTT. The genes are TRBV9 and TRBJ2-3; 7 nucleotides align to TRBD2. This CDR3 spans 12 amino acids. J was trimmed by 6 bases and V by 4 bases; bases with no gene match: 2. Germline V gene data show CDR1 as SGDLS and CDR2 as YYNGEE.

This rearrangement joins TRBV5-4 to TRBJ1-5, with D perhaps TRBD1 (5 bases). V gave up 0 bases and J gave up 3 bases, with 7 bases separating them. Looked up from germline, CDR1 is SGHNT and CDR2 is YYREEE (reference sequence). The CDR3 consists of 14 residues. The CDR3 nucleotides are TGTGCCAGCAGCTTGGGGGGCCCCAATCAGCCCCAGCATTTT. Protein sequence: CASSLGGPNQPQHF.

This clone appeared a single time. The germline gene is not matched at one end of the junction; a read error may be the cause. V and J are TRBV25-1 and TRBJ1-2; TRBD1 aligns across 9 bases. In germline, CDR1 is MGHDK, CDR2 SYGVNS. There are 13 residues in the CDR3. The CDR3 region is CASSSTGTGPSFF. CDR3 bases: TGTGCCAGCAGTTCGACCGGGACAGGGCCCTCCTTCTTC.

CDR3 residues: CASSQEVGLSANEQFF. CDR3 DNA sequence: TGCGCCAGCAGCCAAGAAGTCGGGTTGAGCGCAAATGAGCAGTTCTTC. This rearrangement joins TRBV4-1 to TRBJ2-1; D unresolved. Germline CDR1 reads MGHRA; CDR2 reads YSYEKL. The CDR3 runs 16 residues. Trimming shortened V by 0 bases and J by 7 bases, and 16 bases separated the two germline ends.

V is TRBV10-1 and J is TRBJ2-2; tentatively, D is TRBD1 (5 bases). V was pared by 3 bases and J by 5 bases, with 10 bases between. The CDR3 spans 14 residues. CDR1 is WNHNN and CDR2 is SYGVQD in the germline V gene (reference sequence). The CDR3 DNA reads TGCGCCAGCAGTGACTCAGGGATGACCGGGGAGCTGTTTTTT. Translation: CASSDSGMTGELFF.

The chain employs TRBV11-2 and TRBJ2-2; D possibly corresponds to TRBD2 (6 bases). V was pared by 2 bases and J by 0 bases, with 10 bases between. CDR3 length equals 16 residues. Looked up from germline, CDR1 is SGHAT and CDR2 is FQNNGV. The CDR3 is CASSLTAGPNTGELFF. Written as DNA, the CDR3 is TGTGCCAGCAGCTTAACGGCGGGACCGAACACCGGGGAGCTGTTTTTT.